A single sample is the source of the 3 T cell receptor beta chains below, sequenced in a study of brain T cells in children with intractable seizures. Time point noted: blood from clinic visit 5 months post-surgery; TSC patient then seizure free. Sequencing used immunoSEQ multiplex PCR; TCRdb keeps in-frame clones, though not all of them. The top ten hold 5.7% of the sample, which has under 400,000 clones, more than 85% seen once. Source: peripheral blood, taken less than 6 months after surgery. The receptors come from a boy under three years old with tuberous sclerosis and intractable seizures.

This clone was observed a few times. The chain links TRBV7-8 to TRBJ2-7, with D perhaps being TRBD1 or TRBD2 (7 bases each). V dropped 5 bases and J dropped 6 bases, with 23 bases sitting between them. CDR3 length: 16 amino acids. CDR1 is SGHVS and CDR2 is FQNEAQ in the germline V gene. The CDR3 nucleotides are TGTGCCAGCAGCCGCCCAACCAGGGGGGCGGGAGCCGAGCAGTACTTC. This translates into CASSRPTRGAGAEQYF. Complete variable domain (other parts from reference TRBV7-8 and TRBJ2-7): GAGVSQSPRYKVAKRGQDVALRCDPISGHVSLFWYQQALGQGPEFLTYFQNEAQLDKSGLPSDRFFAERPEGSVSTLKIQRTQQEDSAVYLCASSRPTRGAGAEQYFGPGTRLTVT.

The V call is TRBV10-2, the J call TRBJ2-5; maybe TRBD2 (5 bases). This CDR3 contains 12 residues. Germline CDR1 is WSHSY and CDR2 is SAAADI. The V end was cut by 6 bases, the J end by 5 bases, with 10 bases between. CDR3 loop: CASSLAGETQYF. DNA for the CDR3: TGCGCCAGCAGCCTAGCTGGGGAGACCCAGTACTTC.

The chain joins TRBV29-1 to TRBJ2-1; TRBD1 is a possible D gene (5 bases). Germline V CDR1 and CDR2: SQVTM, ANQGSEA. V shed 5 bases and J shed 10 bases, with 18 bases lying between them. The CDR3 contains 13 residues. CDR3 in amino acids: CSVSRLRGNEQFF. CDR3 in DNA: TGCAGCGTTTCCAGATTAAGGGGAAACGAGCAGTTCTTC.